The sequence of this TCR beta chain was determined in a study of radiotherapy plus CTLA-4 blockade in lung cancer. Overall study: Patients showed objective responses in roughly 19% of cases and disease control in roughly 31%. Study-wide points: How blood T cell clones changed early, along with interferon-beta, reportedly forecast response best.

This clone has ten or more counts. Antigen unknown. V was pared by 2 bases and J by 7 bases, with 5 bases of the junction left unmatched. This CDR3 contains 14 residues. CDR1 and CDR2 (germline): LNHDA, SQIVND (reference sequence). Method: immunoSEQ multiplex PCR; TCRdb's copy keeps in-frame clones and lacks some. Of fewer than 100,000 clones in the sample, 60% to 85% are singletons; the top ten hold about 20%. The receptor was isolated from a human donor with non-small cell lung cancer whose response to radiotherapy plus ipilimumab could not be evaluated. Some clones in this sample may be carry-over from other donors' samples. J is TRBJ1-5 and V is TRBV19; 7 bases line up with TRBD1. The source material was peripheral blood, sampled from a patient treated with radiotherapy plus ipilimumab. The CDR3, as DNA: TGTGCCAGTAGTATATTGACAGGGCGCCAGCCCCAGCATTTT. It codes for CASSILTGRQPQHF.